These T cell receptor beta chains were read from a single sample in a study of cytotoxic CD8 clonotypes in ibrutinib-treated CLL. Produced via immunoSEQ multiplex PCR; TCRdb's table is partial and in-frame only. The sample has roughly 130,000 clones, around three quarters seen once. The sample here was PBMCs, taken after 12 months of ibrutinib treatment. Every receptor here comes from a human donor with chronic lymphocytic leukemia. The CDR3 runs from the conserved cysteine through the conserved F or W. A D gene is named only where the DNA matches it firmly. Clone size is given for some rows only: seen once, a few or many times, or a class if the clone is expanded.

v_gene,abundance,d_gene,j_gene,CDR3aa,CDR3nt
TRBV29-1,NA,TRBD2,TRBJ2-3,CSVGGGRAPISTDTQYF,TGCAGCGTTGGGGGCGGGAGGGCCCCTATTTCCACAGATACGCAGTATTTT
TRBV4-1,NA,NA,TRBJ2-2,CASSRGAGELFF,TGCGCCAGCAGCCGCGGGGCCGGGGAGCTGTTTTTT
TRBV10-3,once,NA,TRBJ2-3,CAISESIYTLGLMDSDTQYF,TGTGCCATCAGTGAGTCAATCTATACACTAGGACTCATGGACTCAGATACGCAGTATTTT
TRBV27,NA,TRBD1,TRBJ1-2,CASSLSPGQGARVYGYTF,TGTGCCAGCAGTTTGTCACCGGGACAGGGGGCGCGGGTCTATGGCTACACCTTC
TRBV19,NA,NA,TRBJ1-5,CASTTSGDHQPQHF,TGTGCCAGTACCACATCGGGGGATCACCAGCCCCAGCATTTT
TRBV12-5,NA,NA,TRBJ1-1,CASGRRDGNTEAFF,TGTGCTAGTGGTCGCAGGGACGGGAACACTGAAGCTTTCTTT
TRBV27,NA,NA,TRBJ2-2,CASSSWGRERNTGELFF,TGTGCCAGCAGCTCCTGGGGGCGGGAGAGGAACACCGGGGAGCTGTTTTTT
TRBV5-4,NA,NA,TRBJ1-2,CASSFPGSNRSYGYTF,TGTGCCAGCAGCTTCCCAGGATCCAACCGTTCTTATGGCTACACCTTC
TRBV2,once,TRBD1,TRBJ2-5,CASSEGQSSGTQYF,TGTGCCAGCAGTGAGGGACAGTCCTCAGGGACCCAGTACTTC
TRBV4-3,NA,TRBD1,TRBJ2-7,CASSLGTGQSYEQYF,TGCGCCAGCAGCCTCGGGACAGGCCAATCCTACGAGCAGTACTTC
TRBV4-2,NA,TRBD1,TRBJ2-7,CASSQDLRGFTYEQYF,TGTGCCAGCAGCCAAGATCTCAGGGGGTTTACCTACGAGCAGTACTTC
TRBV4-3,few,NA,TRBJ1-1,CASSQAGRNEAFF,TGCGCCAGCAGCCAAGCGGGGCGTAATGAAGCTTTCTTT
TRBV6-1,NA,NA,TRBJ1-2,CASSDIRRPYGYTF,TGTGCCAGCAGTGATATCAGGCGACCCTATGGCTACACCTTC
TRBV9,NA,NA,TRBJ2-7,CASSRSGTAQDEQYF,TGTGCCAGCAGCAGATCCGGGACGGCTCAGGACGAGCAGTACTTC
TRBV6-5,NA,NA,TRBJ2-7,CASSYSRTNVGYEQYF,TGTGCCAGCAGTTACAGCCGGACCAATGTCGGTTACGAGCAGTACTTC
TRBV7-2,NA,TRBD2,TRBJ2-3,CASSLGLVTDTQYF,TGTGCCAGCAGCTTGGGACTAGTCACAGATACGCAGTATTTT
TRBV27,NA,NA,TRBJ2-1,CASSYFKQSSSYNEQFF,TGTGCCAGCAGTTATTTTAAGCAGTCAAGCTCCTACAATGAGCAGTTCTTC
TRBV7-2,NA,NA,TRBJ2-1,CASSFGVDVYNEQFF,TGTGCCAGCAGCTTCGGAGTGGACGTCTACAATGAGCAGTTCTTC
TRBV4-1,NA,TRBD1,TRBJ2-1,CASSQQRDRGIHNEQFF,TGCGCCAGCAGCCAACAGCGGGACAGGGGGATCCACAATGAGCAGTTCTTC
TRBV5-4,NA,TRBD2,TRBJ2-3,CASSSPFSGRGTDTQYF,TGTGCCAGCAGCTCCCCTTTCAGCGGGAGGGGCACAGATACGCAGTATTTT
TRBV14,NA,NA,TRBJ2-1,CASSQYTGTDSYNEQFF,TGTGCCAGCAGCCAATACACCGGGACGGACTCGTACAATGAGCAGTTCTTC
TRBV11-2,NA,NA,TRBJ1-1,CASSLLIAGAFTEAFF,TGTGCCAGCAGCCTCTTGATTGCGGGGGCTTTCACTGAAGCTTTCTTT
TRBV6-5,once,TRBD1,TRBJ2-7,CASSYSGTGGYEQYF,TGTGCCAGCAGTTATTCCGGGACAGGGGGCTACGAGCAGTACTTC
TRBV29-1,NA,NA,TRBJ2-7,CSVKRGYEQYF,TGCAGCGTAAAACGGGGGTACGAGCAGTACTTC
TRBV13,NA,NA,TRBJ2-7,CASRPSPGKWDHEQYF,TGTGCCAGCAGGCCAAGCCCAGGGAAGTGGGACCACGAGCAGTACTTC
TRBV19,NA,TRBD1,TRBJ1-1,CASSIRQGAVTEAFF,TGTGCCAGTAGTATAAGGCAGGGGGCAGTCACTGAAGCTTTCTTT
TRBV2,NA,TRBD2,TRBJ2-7,CASSSGTSTFYEQYF,TGTGCCAGCAGTTCCGGGACTAGCACCTTTTACGAGCAGTACTTC
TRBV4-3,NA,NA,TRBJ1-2,CASSQDLGYGYTF,TGCGCCAGCAGCCAAGATTTGGGGTACGGCTACACCTTC
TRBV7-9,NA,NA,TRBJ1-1,CASSLEQSNTEAFF,TGTGCCAGCAGCTTAGAACAGTCGAACACTGAAGCTTTCTTT
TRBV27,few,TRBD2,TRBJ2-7,CASSRRGGSSYEQYF,TGTGCCAGCAGTCGCCGCGGGGGTTCCTCCTACGAGCAGTACTTC
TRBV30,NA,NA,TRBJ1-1,CAWSSGRGRRNTEAFF,TGTGCCTGGAGTTCGGGCAGGGGACGGAGAAACACTGAAGCTTTCTTT
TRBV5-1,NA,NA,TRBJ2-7,CASSGTGLGGSYEQYF,TGCGCCAGCAGCGGAACAGGGTTAGGGGGATCCTACGAGCAGTACTTC
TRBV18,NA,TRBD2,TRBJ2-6,CASSPRSGGRVRGANVLTF,TGTGCCAGCTCACCACGATCGGGCGGGAGGGTTCGTGGGGCCAACGTCCTGACTTTC
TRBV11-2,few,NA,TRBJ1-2,CASSLEPIDYGYTF,TGTGCCAGCAGCTTAGAACCCATAGACTATGGCTACACCTTC
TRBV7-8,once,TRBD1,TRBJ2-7,CASSFSTGTYEQYF,TGTGCCAGCAGCTTCTCGACAGGGACCTACGAGCAGTACTTC